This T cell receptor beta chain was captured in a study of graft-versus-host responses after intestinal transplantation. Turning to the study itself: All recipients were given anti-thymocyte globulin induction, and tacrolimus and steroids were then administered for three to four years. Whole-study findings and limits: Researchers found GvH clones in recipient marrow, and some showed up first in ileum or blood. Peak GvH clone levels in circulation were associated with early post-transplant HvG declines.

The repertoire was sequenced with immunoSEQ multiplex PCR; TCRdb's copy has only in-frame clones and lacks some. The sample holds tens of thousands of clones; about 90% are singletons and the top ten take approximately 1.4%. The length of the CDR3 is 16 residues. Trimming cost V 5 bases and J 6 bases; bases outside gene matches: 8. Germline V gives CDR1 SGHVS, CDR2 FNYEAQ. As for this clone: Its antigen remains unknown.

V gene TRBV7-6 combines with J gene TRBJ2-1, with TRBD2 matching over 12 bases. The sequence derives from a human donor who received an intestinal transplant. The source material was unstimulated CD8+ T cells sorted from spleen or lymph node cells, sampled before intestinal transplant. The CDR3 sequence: CASSMPSGGAGNEQFF. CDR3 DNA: TGTGCCAGCAGCATGCCTAGCGGGGGGGCCGGCAATGAGCAGTTCTTC.